These 25 T cell receptor beta chains came from one sample sequenced in a study of T cells in Graves' hyperthyroidism and ophthalmopathy. RNA transcripts gave rise to amplified TCR beta CDR3 regions. Initially, a first-round RT-PCR of the TCR CDR3 employed the HTBI primer set. TCRdb re-analysed the multiplex PCR reads in MiXCR, keeping a single row per CDR3 protein. The sample has around 350,000 distinct CDR3 sequences, around 25% seen once. Input material: blood. These TCRs come from a man between 45 and 60 years old with Graves' hyperthyroidism.

A few counts support this clonotype. V is TRBV10-2 and J is TRBJ2-5, with 8 bases matching TRBD2. V shed 1 base and J 9 bases; nucleotides not matched to a gene: 7. This CDR3 region has 14 residues. Germline lookup yields CDR1 WSHSY and CDR2 SAAADI. In nucleotides, the CDR3 is TGCGCCAGCAGTGAGTGGGGGACTAGGGTTTCCCAGTACTTC. This translates into CASSEWGTRVSQYF.

This clonotype has more than one count but fewer than ten. The chain couples TRBV28 to TRBJ2-5; either TRBD1 or TRBD2 may supply D (7 bases each). CDR1 and CDR2 from the germline V gene are MDHEN and SYDVKM. The CDR3 contains 15 residues. Trimming cost V 2 bases and J 7 bases, with 17 bases left between them. The DNA for the CDR3 is TGTGCCAGCAGTTTAGACCTCCAGGGGGAGGGGACCCAGTACTTC. Translation: CASSLDLQGEGTQYF.

J is TRBJ2-2 and V is TRBV5-1; 7 nucleotides align to TRBD1. The CDR3 length is 14 residues. V was clipped by 4 bases and J by 7 bases; unmatched bases: 7. Germline V lookup: CDR1 SGHRS, CDR2 YFSETQ. The CDR3 spells CASSVQGYDGELFF. In DNA, the CDR3 is TGCGCCAGCAGCGTACAGGGGTACGACGGGGAGCTGTTTTTT.

The table lists this clonotype with many counts. The chain has TRBV30 and TRBJ1-1; D is possibly TRBD1 (5 bases). Trimming stripped 5 bases from V and 5 bases from J, with 15 bases between. This CDR3 is built from 13 residues. Germline values: CDR1 GTSNPN, CDR2 SVGIG (reference sequence). The CDR3 spells CAWRKAGRTEAFF. The CDR3 DNA reads as TGTGCCTGGCGTAAGGCGGGGCGAACTGAAGCTTTCTTT.

Worth noting for this clonotype: This CDR3 fails to terminate in the conserved phenylalanine or tryptophan, so it likely reflects a read error. V is TRBV5-1 and J is TRBJ2-7; the D is unclear. This CDR3 is built from 14 residues. V lost 0 bases, J lost 0 bases, and 7 bases lay in between. Germline CDR1 is SGHRS and CDR2 is YFSETQ. The chain's CDR3 is CASSLAGSSYEQYS. The DNA of the CDR3 is TGCGCCAGCAGCTTGGCGGGTAGCTCCTACGAGCAGTACTCC.

There are a few counts of this clonotype. CDR3 region: CATSDPPGEQFF. In nucleotides, the CDR3 is TGTGCCACCAGTGACCCCCCGGGCGAGCAGTTCTTC. V and J are TRBV24-1 and TRBJ2-1, with unresolved D. This CDR3 spans 12 amino acids. V was trimmed by 4 bases and J by 10 bases, leaving 10 bases between them. Germline V gene sequence: CDR1 KGHDR, CDR2 SFDVKD.

This clonotype appeared many times. V gene TRBV3-1 combines with J gene TRBJ2-7; D is unclear. Between the trimmed V and J ends, which lost 2 bases and 6 bases, there was a span of 11 bases. Looked up from germline, CDR1 is LGHDT and CDR2 is YNNKEL (reference sequence). The CDR3 has 13 amino acids. CDR3 nucleotides: TGTGCCAGCAGCCAAAGCCCTACCTCCGAGCAGTACTTC. Translated: CASSQSPTSEQYF.

This clonotype was observed many times. The chain has TRBV5-1 and TRBJ2-1; TRBD1 might be the D (5 bases). Between the trimmed V and J ends, which lost 2 bases and 1 base, there was a span of 10 bases. Germline V CDR1 and CDR2: SGHRS, YFSETQ. The CDR3 runs 15 residues. CDR3 amino acids: CASSLAGKSYNEQFF. The CDR3 DNA reads as TGCGCCAGCAGCTTAGCAGGGAAATCCTACAATGAGCAGTTCTTC.

This clonotype came up a few times. Written as DNA, the CDR3 is TGCGCCAGCAGCTTACAGCCTGACAATCAGCCCCAGCATTTT. This sequence encodes CASSLQPDNQPQHF. The genes are TRBV5-1 and TRBJ1-5; D remains ambiguous. This CDR3 spans 14 amino acids. Trimming took off 2 bases at V and 3 bases at J, with 9 bases between the two ends. Germline V gene lookup returns CDR1 SGHRS and CDR2 YFSETQ.

The chain combines TRBV2 with TRBJ2-1, with 9 bases identical to TRBD2. The CDR3 covers 14 residues. Germline trimming cut 8 bases from V and 4 bases from J; bases unmatched to any gene: 6. The germline gives CDR1 SNHLY, CDR2 FYNNEI. CDR3 sequence reads: CASQVLAGYNEQFF. The CDR3, as DNA: TGTGCCAGCCAGGTGCTAGCGGGATACAATGAGCAGTTCTTC.

A few counts support this clonotype. The chain couples TRBV7-9 to TRBJ2-1, with TRBD2 matching over 8 bases. V dropped 5 bases and J dropped 6; count of bases not matched to a gene: 6. Per germline, CDR1 SEHNR and CDR2 FQNEAQ (reference sequence). The length of the CDR3 is 14 residues. The CDR3 sequence: CASSQMGTSNEQFF. For the CDR3, the DNA is TGTGCCAGCAGCCAAATGGGGACTAGCAATGAGCAGTTCTTC. The full variable domain, rest sourced from reference TRBV7-9 and TRBJ2-1, is DTGVSQNPRHKITKRGQNVTFRCDPISEHNRLYWYRQTLGQGPEFLTYFQNEAQLEKSRLLSDRFSAERPKGSFSTLEIQRTEQGDSAMYLCASSQMGTSNEQFFGPGTRLTVL.

This rearrangement joins TRBV7-9 to TRBJ1-3; possibly TRBD1 for D (5 bases). V was clipped by 4 bases and J by 3 bases, with 10 bases between them. The germline CDR1 and CDR2 sequences are SEHNR and FQNEAQ (reference sequence). The CDR3 totals 14 residues. DNA of the CDR3: TGTGCCAGCAGCTCGCAGGGCTTTGGAAACACCATATATTTT. It encodes CASSSQGFGNTIYF.

This rearrangement joins TRBV5-1 to TRBJ1-1; possible D gene TRBD1, 6 bases. Germline lookup yields CDR1 SGHRS and CDR2 YFSETQ. CDR3 length: 15 residues. Trimming removed 0 bases at V and 0 bases at J, with 9 bases between. The CDR3 nucleotides read TGCGCCAGCAGCTTGGCCGCAGGGGTGAACACTGAAGCTTTCTTT. Translating it yields CASSLAAGVNTEAFF.

This clonotype appeared many times. The CDR3 region has the DNA TGTGCCAGCAGCTTTACTAGCGGGGGCTACGAGCAGTACTTC. Its protein product is CASSFTSGGYEQYF. The chain recombines TRBV11-2 with TRBJ2-7; TRBD2 agrees at 11 bases. Trimming removed 3 bases from V and 3 bases from J; junction bases left unmatched: 1. This CDR3 is built from 14 residues. CDR1 and CDR2 (germline): SGHAT, FQNNGV.

This clonotype was observed a handful of times. This chain joins TRBV6-1 and TRBJ2-5; 8 bases map to TRBD2. This CDR3 region has 14 residues. After removal of 3 bases from V and 5 bases from J, the junction contained 5 bases not matched to a gene. Germline assignment: CDR1 MNHNS and CDR2 SASEGT. CDR3 sequence reads: CASSDGPGGETQYF. The CDR3 DNA is TGTGCCAGCAGTGATGGGCCGGGAGGGGAGACCCAGTACTTC.

V and J are TRBV19 and TRBJ2-1; a weak D match, TRBD1 (6 bases). Germline V gene data show CDR1 as LNHDA and CDR2 as SQIVND (reference sequence). The CDR3 covers 15 residues. V lost 3 bases to trimming and J lost 4 bases, with 13 bases between them. CDR3 DNA: TGTGCCAGTAGTATCGCAGGGGCGGAATACAATGAGCAGTTCTTC. Protein sequence: CASSIAGAEYNEQFF.

Comments on this clonotype: An end of the junction does not agree with germline; a read error may underlie this. The chain is built from TRBV7-2 and TRBJ2-7, with 12 bases identical to TRBD2. The CDR3 runs to 16 residues. CDR1 SGHTA and CDR2 FQGNSA come from the germline V gene. The chain's CDR3 is CASSQVTSGSPYEQYF. CDR3 coding DNA: TGCGCCAGCAGCCAAGTGACTAGCGGGAGCCCCTACGAGCAGTACTTC.

This clonotype showed up many times. The chain employs TRBV12-3 or TRBV12-4 and TRBJ2-1; possibly TRBD2 for D (6 bases). The V end was cut by 2 bases, the J end by 0 bases, with 14 bases between. The length of the CDR3 is 17 residues. CDR3 DNA: TGTGCCAGCAGTTTATATCCAGTCGGGGGCTCCTACAATGAGCAGTTCTTC. Translating it yields CASSLYPVGGSYNEQFF.

This clonotype appeared a few times. The CDR3 sequence is CASYSVGVLAGVKDTGELFF. The CDR3 DNA sequence: TGTGCCAGCTACTCAGTTGGGGTGCTAGCGGGAGTTAAAGACACCGGGGAGCTGTTTTTT. The chain employs TRBV7-8 and TRBJ2-2, with 10 nucleotides matching TRBD2. V was pared by 8 bases and J by 3 bases, with 21 bases of the junction left unmatched. Germline V gene data show CDR1 as SGHVS and CDR2 as FQNEAQ. CDR3 length: 20 residues. The variable domain in full, completed from reference TRBV7-8 and TRBJ2-2, reads GAGVSQSPRYKVAKRGQDVALRCDPISGHVSLFWYQQALGQGPEFLTYFQNEAQLDKSGLPSDRFFAERPEGSVSTLKIQRTQQEDSAVYLCASYSVGVLAGVKDTGELFFGEGSRLTVL.

This clonotype was picked up a small number of times. A read error may be the cause here, since a much bigger clone is one base away. The rearrangement joins TRBV3-1 to TRBJ1-5; no clear D gene. V was cut by 4 bases and J by 0 bases, with 4 bases left in between. This CDR3 region has 13 residues. From germline, CDR1 is LGHDT and CDR2 YNNKEL (reference sequence). In nucleotides, the CDR3 is TGTGCCAGCAGCCTAAATAGCAATCAGCCCCAGCATTTT. Its translation: CASSLNSNQPQHF.

This clonotype has a count of ten or more. Here the CDR3 reads CASSVGGPVEQFF. In DNA form, the CDR3 reads TGTGCCAGCAGCGTAGGGGGTCCGGTGGAGCAGTTCTTC. The chain couples TRBV7-3 to TRBJ2-1; the D gene is possibly TRBD1 (6 bases). The germline V gene has CDR1 SGHTA and CDR2 FQGTGA. V was shortened by 5 bases and J by 10 bases, with 15 bases between the two germline ends. This CDR3 region has 13 residues.

There are many counts of this clonotype. V is TRBV6-1 and J is TRBJ2-1; D is ambiguous. The germline CDR1 and CDR2 sequences are MNHNS and SASEGT. With 8 bases removed from V and 7 bases from J, the gap between germline ends came to 12 bases. The CDR3 consists of 12 residues. The CDR3 DNA follows: TGTGCCAGCGGTACACAGACGAATGAGCAGTTCTTC. It specifies CASGTQTNEQFF.

This clonotype occurred a few times. The V and J genes are TRBV7-8 and TRBJ1-5; 7 bases line up with TRBD1. The germline V gene has CDR1 SGHVS and CDR2 FQNEAQ. This CDR3 is built from 14 residues. J gave up 3 bases and V 6 bases, and 5 bases lay outside the gene matches. The CDR3 reads CASRDRTSNQPQHF. The DNA for the CDR3 is TGTGCCAGCAGGGACAGGACCTCCAATCAGCCCCAGCATTTT.

This rearrangement joins TRBV20-1 to TRBJ2-2; no firm D call. Deletions cut 2 bases from V and 2 bases from J, with 12 bases between. The CDR3 loop spans 15 amino acids. Per germline, CDR1 DFQATT and CDR2 SNEGSKA (reference sequence). CDR3 sequence reads: CSARWAGRNTGELFF. The CDR3 DNA is TGCAGTGCTAGATGGGCAGGCCGAAACACCGGGGAGCTGTTTTTT.

The V and J genes are TRBV29-1 and TRBJ2-1; D might be TRBD1 or TRBD2, each matching 5 bases. This CDR3 is 14 amino acids long. The V and J ends lost 6 bases and 2 bases respectively, with 14 bases between them. Germline V lookup: CDR1 SQVTM, CDR2 ANQGSEA. As DNA, the CDR3 is TGCAGCGTCAACCGGGACCGAGCCTACAATGAGCAGTTCTTC. It codes for CSVNRDRAYNEQFF.